The entry below describes one T cell receptor (beta chain). The antigen remains unidentified. In the sorted-subset replicate PCRs, 150 to 200 ng DNA, around 30,000 T cell genomes, was used. Clones were read by immunoSEQ multiplex PCR, and TCRdb kept only the in-frame ones, dropping some. The table shows a few million clones, with roughly 92% occurring only once. This entry is derived from a study of shared clonotypes between healthy human individuals. A split of CD4+ cells into CD45RA+ naive and CD45RA-negative memory subsets was performed. Points from the study as a whole: Though the depth was large, rarefaction showed that sorted-subset sequencing was incomplete.

With V trimmed by 3 bases and J by 2 bases, 8 bases remained unmatched. CDR1 and CDR2 from the germline V gene are SGDLS and YYNGEE. The CDR3 runs 17 residues. Sequencing input: naive CD4+ T cells sorted from blood. Specified subset: CD45RA+ positively selected. The source of this sequence is a man younger than 35 in good health. The chain recombines TRBV9 with TRBJ2-6; TRBD2 agrees at 7 bases. The CDR3 DNA reads as TGTGCCAGCAGCGAGCTCGGGGGGAGTGCTGGGGCCAACGTCCTGACTTTC. Protein: CASSELGGSAGANVLTF.